This TCR beta chain came from a study of CD8 T cells in Susac syndrome. V was trimmed by 0 bases and J by 8 bases, leaving 18 bases between them. Germline V gene data show CDR1 as SGHRS and CDR2 as YFSETQ. The CDR3 loop spans 16 amino acids. When the RNA was reverse transcribed, random hexamers were used with an input of roughly 0.45 to 1 ug. In TCRdb, the immunoSEQ multiplex PCR reads were re-called with MiXCR into one record per CDR3 protein. Altogether approximately 120,000 distinct CDR3 sequences are present, 96% being singletons, with the ten largest covering approximately 0.092%. The TCR sequence derives from a human donor in good health. The chain couples TRBV5-1 to TRBJ2-1; D is perhaps TRBD1 (6 bases). The specimen sequenced was CD4+ T cells from PBMCs. This chain's CDR3 is CASSLAVSVGAHEQFF. The CDR3 bases are TGCGCCAGCAGCTTGGCCGTTTCCGTGGGGGCCCATGAGCAGTTCTTC.